These 30 T cell receptor beta chains came from one sample sequenced in a study of blood T cell repertoires in COVID-19. Sequencing used immunoSEQ multiplex PCR; TCRdb keeps in-frame clones, though not all of them. Altogether approximately 240,000 clones are present, 80% to 90% being singletons, with the ten largest covering about 3%. Specimen: PBMCs or T cells enriched from blood (not recorded which). The receptors derive from a young woman in a cohort exposed to, infected with or recovered from COVID-19 (not recorded which).

The chain has TRBV24-1 and TRBJ2-3; 9 positions match TRBD2. Germline V gene data show CDR1 as KGHDR and CDR2 as SFDVKD. Trimming at V came to 4 bases and at J to 2 bases, leaving 6 bases not matched to a gene. The CDR3 loop spans 16 amino acids. For the CDR3, the DNA is TGTGCCACCAGTGAGTCTAGCGGGACCTACACAGATACGCAGTATTTT. Translating gives CATSESSGTYTDTQYF.

V usage is TRBV2 and J usage is TRBJ1-3, with D perhaps TRBD1 (6 bases). The CDR3 contains 15 residues. Germline CDR1 SNHLY, CDR2 FYNNEI. Trimming cost V 6 bases and J 3 bases, with 15 bases left between them. Written as DNA, the CDR3 is TGTGCCAGCAGCGCCGGAGTGACAGGTGGAAACACCATATATTTT. It yields the protein CASSAGVTGGNTIYF.

CDR3 sequence: CASSSPPQGMTGELFF. In DNA form, the CDR3 reads TGTGCCAGCAGCTCTCCCCCACAGGGAATGACCGGGGAGCTGTTTTTT. The gene calls are TRBV13 and TRBJ2-2, with D perhaps TRBD1 (6 bases). Germline CDR1 reads PRHDT; CDR2 reads FYEKMQ (reference sequence). The CDR3 has 16 amino acids. V dropped 4 bases and J dropped 5 bases, with 17 bases sitting between them.

The V and J genes are TRBV7-9 and TRBJ1-6, with D perhaps matching TRBD1 (5 bases). Trimming removed 5 bases from V and 10 bases from J, with 15 bases in between. Germline V gives CDR1 SEHNR, CDR2 FQNEAQ (reference sequence). CDR3 length: 14 amino acids. The chain's CDR3 is CASSIDRRGSPLHF. CDR3 bases: TGTGCCAGCAGCATAGACCGGCGGGGGTCACCCCTCCACTTT.

The CDR3 spells CASSLAGEGDNEQFF. The CDR3 nucleotides read TGTGCCAGCAGCTTGGCAGGGGAAGGAGACAATGAGCAGTTCTTC. The V and J genes are TRBV5-4 and TRBJ2-1; D might be TRBD1 (6 bases). The CDR3 totals 15 residues. Germline CDR1 SGHNT, CDR2 YYREEE (reference sequence). The ends were cut back, 0 bases at V and 5 bases at J, with 12 bases in the middle.

This sequence joins TRBV5-1 and TRBJ2-1; TRBD1 might be the D (6 bases). The CDR3 is 13 residues long. Trimming took off 7 bases at V and 5 bases at J, with 13 bases between the two ends. CDR1 and CDR2 from the germline V gene are SGHRS and YFSETQ. CDR3 sequence reads: CASCRDNNNEQFF. The CDR3 bases are TGCGCCAGCTGTCGGGACAACAACAATGAGCAGTTCTTC.

The chain links TRBV6-4 to TRBJ2-3, with 11 bases matching TRBD2. The CDR3 consists of 15 residues. V trimming: 4 bases; J trimming: 2 bases; junction bases outside the gene matches: 2. CDR1 and CDR2 (germline): MRHNA, SNTAGT. Here the CDR3 DNA reads TGTGCCAGCAGTGGTAGCGGGGGGGCCACAGATACGCAGTATTTT. Encoded protein: CASSGSGGATDTQYF.

V usage is TRBV6-5 and J usage is TRBJ1-2; D is perhaps TRBD1 (6 bases). Trimming cost V 10 bases and J 1 base, with 16 bases left between them. This CDR3 has 14 amino acids. From germline, CDR1 is MNHEY and CDR2 SVGAGI. CDR3 bases: TGTGCCACCGCCAAGACAGGAGTTAACTATGGCTACACCTTC. The encoded protein is CATAKTGVNYGYTF.

DNA for the CDR3: TGTGCCAGTAATGGGGGGACCTATGGCTACACCTTC. This gives the protein CASNGGTYGYTF. V gene TRBV19 combines with J gene TRBJ1-2; possible D gene TRBD1, 5 bases. The CDR3 is 12 amino acids. CDR1 and CDR2 (germline): LNHDA, SQIVND (reference sequence). The V end lost 7 bases, the J end lost 4 bases, and 10 bases lay between the germline ends.

The rearrangement uses TRBV3-1 (or the pseudogene TRBV3-2) and TRBJ2-1; 10 positions match TRBD1. In germline, CDR1 is LGHDT, CDR2 YNNKEL (reference sequence). V lost 8 bases to trimming and J lost 5 bases; unmatched junction nucleotides: 6. CDR3 size: 14 residues. CDR3 protein: CASLGTGVHNEQFF. The DNA of the CDR3 is TGTGCCAGCTTGGGGACAGGGGTCCACAATGAGCAGTTCTTC.

The rearrangement joins TRBV29-1 to TRBJ2-7, with a possible D match to TRBD1 (6 bases). This CDR3 spans 15 amino acids. CDR1 is SQVTM and CDR2 is ANQGSEA in the germline V gene. V was cut by 7 bases and J by 4 bases, with 23 bases left in between. CDR3 coding DNA: TGCAGCGCTGCCGAGGCGACAGGTAGGCGATACGAGCAGTACTTC. Translating gives CSAAEATGRRYEQYF.

The genes are TRBV7-3 and TRBJ2-2, with D unresolved. Looked up from germline, CDR1 is SGHTA and CDR2 is FQGTGA. The CDR3 loop spans 16 amino acids. V dropped 3 bases and J dropped 0 bases, with 11 bases sitting between them. DNA of the CDR3: TGTGCCAGCAGCTTCTACGACAATGCGAACACCGGGGAGCTGTTTTTT. Protein: CASSFYDNANTGELFF.

The chain links TRBV11-2 to TRBJ2-1, with D maybe TRBD1 (6 bases). Trimming cost V 0 bases and J 0 bases, with 18 bases left between them. The germline CDR1 and CDR2 sequences are SGHAT and FQNNGV. This CDR3 contains 19 residues. CDR3 loop: CASSLEWGPAQSSYNEQFF. The CDR3 coding sequence is TGTGCCAGCAGCTTAGAGTGGGGGCCGGCGCAGAGCTCCTACAATGAGCAGTTCTTC.

The chain employs TRBV4-1 and TRBJ1-6, with TRBD1 as a possible D gene (5 bases). Per the germline V gene, CDR1 is MGHRA and CDR2 is YSYEKL. Trimming cost V 0 bases and J 7 bases, with 16 bases left between them. The CDR3 contains 17 residues. The DNA of the CDR3 is TGCGCCAGCAGCCAAGATTTAAGGCAGGGTGAAAATTCACCCCTCCACTTT. Translated: CASSQDLRQGENSPLHF.

The chain joins TRBV2 to TRBJ1-1, with 7 bases that match TRBD1. This CDR3 is built from 13 residues. Germline CDR1 SNHLY, CDR2 FYNNEI. V was pared by 3 bases and J by 3 bases, with 1 base of the junction left unmatched. The CDR3 sequence: CASSEQGDTEAFF. The CDR3 DNA follows: TGTGCCAGCAGTGAGCAGGGGGACACTGAAGCTTTCTTT.

In DNA, the CDR3 is TGTGCCAGCAGCGGAGGCTACTTCTGGGACAGGGGGCAAAAGAATGAGCAGTTCTTC. This gives the protein CASSGGYFWDRGQKNEQFF. The chain employs TRBV5-5 and TRBJ2-1, with TRBD1 matching 12 bases. This CDR3 region has 19 residues. Germline V CDR1 and CDR2: SGHKS, YYEKEE (reference sequence). Germline trimming cut 4 bases from V and 7 bases from J; bases unmatched to any gene: 18. The whole variable domain, remainder taken from reference TRBV5-5 and TRBJ2-1, is DAGVTQSPTHLIKTRGQQVTLRCSPISGHKSVSWYQQVLGQGPQFIFQYYEKEERGRGNFPDRFSARQFPNYSSELNVNALLLGDSALYLCASSGGYFWDRGQKNEQFFGPGTRLTVL.

This chain uses TRBV11-1 with TRBJ1-1; D is ambiguous. Germline CDR1 reads SGHAT; CDR2 reads FQDESV (reference sequence). V lost 5 bases to trimming and J lost 4 bases, with 20 bases between them. The CDR3 loop spans 16 amino acids. CDR3 sequence (DNA): TGTGCCAGCAGCCCTACACGTGGCCGGGTCCCCACTGAAGCTTTCTTT. It encodes CASSPTRGRVPTEAFF.

The chain couples TRBV30 to TRBJ2-5; no reliable D call. Germline loops: CDR1 GTSNPN, CDR2 SVGIG (reference sequence). V was clipped by 2 bases and J by 10 bases, with 17 bases between them. CDR3 size: 13 residues. CDR3 sequence (DNA): TGTGCCTGGAGTAACCCCTCGGGTCTCGACCAGTACTTC. Amino acid sequence: CAWSNPSGLDQYF.

The CDR3 DNA sequence: TGTGCCAGCAGTATCCGGGGTGGGGCAGATACGCAGTATTTT. Its protein product is CASSIRGGADTQYF. This sequence joins TRBV2 and TRBJ2-3, with D possibly TRBD2 on 5 matching bases. Germline assignment: CDR1 SNHLY and CDR2 FYNNEI. V was cut by 5 bases and J by 4 bases, with 13 bases left in between. The CDR3 totals 14 residues.

The genes are TRBV5-1 and TRBJ2-3; 13 nucleotides line up with TRBD2. The length of the CDR3 is 17 residues. J gave up 2 bases and V 4 bases, and 7 bases lay outside the gene matches. Germline CDR1 and CDR2: SGHRS and YFSETQ. CDR3 coding DNA: TGCGCCAGCAGCGGCGGGACTAGCGGGGCCAACACAGATACGCAGTATTTT. This encodes CASSGGTSGANTDTQYF.

This clone appeared once. The chain couples TRBV6-5 to TRBJ1-6; D remains ambiguous. This CDR3 contains 13 residues. Trimming pared 11 bases from V and 8 bases from J, leaving 16 bases between. Germline V gene sequence: CDR1 MNHEY, CDR2 SVGAGI. The CDR3 protein is CAHRGTADSPLHF. For the CDR3, the DNA is TGTGCCCACCGGGGTACGGCGGATTCACCCCTCCACTTT.

This clone was seen a handful of times. This chain links TRBV12-5 with TRBJ2-6; 9 bases map to TRBD1. Looked up from germline, CDR1 is LGHNT and CDR2 is FRNRAP. The CDR3 runs to 17 residues. With V trimmed by 1 base and J by 4 bases, 5 bases remained unmatched. CDR3 sequence reads: CASGLGGTGSGANVLTF. The CDR3 nucleotides are TGTGCTAGTGGTTTGGGCGGGACAGGGAGCGGGGCCAACGTCCTGACTTTC.

The V gene is TRBV10-1, the J gene TRBJ2-2; tentatively, D is TRBD2 (6 bases). In germline, CDR1 is WNHNN, CDR2 SYGVQD (reference sequence). V lost 6 bases and J 0 bases, leaving 8 bases between the germline ends. The CDR3 extends over 14 amino acids. CDR3 nucleotide sequence: TGCGCCAGCAGCTGGGGGGCGAACACCGGGGAGCTGTTTTTT. Translation gives CASSWGANTGELFF.

The CDR3 DNA follows: TGTGCCAGCAGTTTCGACAGCTACGAGCAGTACTTC. Its translation is CASSFDSYEQYF. The chain recombines TRBV12-3 or TRBV12-4 with TRBJ2-7; maybe TRBD1 (5 bases). The CDR3 totals 12 residues. Trimming took off 3 bases at V and 3 bases at J, with 6 bases between the two ends.

The V and J genes are TRBV7-2 and TRBJ1-2, with 10 bases lining up with TRBD1. The CDR3 consists of 16 residues. Germline-derived CDR1 and CDR2 are SGHTA and FQGNSA. With V trimmed by 1 base and J by 8 bases, 10 bases remained unmatched. The CDR3 loop is CASSLDHGTGVRGYTF. Here the CDR3 DNA reads TGTGCCAGCAGCTTAGATCATGGGACAGGGGTGCGGGGCTACACCTTC.

The chain is built from TRBV20-1 and TRBJ2-3; possible D gene TRBD1, 5 bases. The CDR3 totals 13 residues. V lost 3 bases to trimming and J lost 8 bases, with 15 bases between them. Germline V gene sequence: CDR1 DFQATT, CDR2 SNEGSKA (reference sequence). CDR3 nucleotide sequence: TGCAGTGCTAGTCAGGGCCCAAGGGGTACGCAGTATTTT. Protein product: CSASQGPRGTQYF.

The J gene is TRBJ2-1, the V gene TRBV9; 13 positions match TRBD2. The CDR3 runs 16 residues. Germline assignment: CDR1 SGDLS and CDR2 YYNGEE. The V gene end was trimmed by 4 bases and the J gene end by 4 bases; junction bases not matched to a gene: 5. CDR3 nucleotide sequence: TGTGCCAGCAGCTTAACTAGCGGGAGGGCGTACAATGAGCAGTTCTTC. Translation gives CASSLTSGRAYNEQFF.

This clone was picked up one time. This rearrangement joins TRBV5-1 to TRBJ2-1; 9 bases fit TRBD1. The ends lost 1 base at V and 8 bases at J; junction bases unmatched: 4. This CDR3 has 14 amino acids. In germline, CDR1 is SGHRS, CDR2 YFSETQ. CDR3 protein: CASSLTGQGDEQFF. The CDR3, as DNA: TGCGCCAGCAGCTTGACGGGACAGGGCGATGAGCAGTTCTTC.

The CDR3 protein is CASSPGDEVPNEKLFF. Written as DNA, the CDR3 is TGTGCCAGCAGCCCTGGAGACGAAGTCCCTAATGAAAAACTGTTTTTT. The chain has TRBV4-2 and TRBJ1-4; D is unclear. Germline values: CDR1 LGHNA, CDR2 YNFKEQ. The V gene lost 4 bases and the J gene lost 3 bases, with 15 bases spanning the gap. The CDR3 is 16 residues long.

The chain links TRBV14 to TRBJ1-4; no firm D call. The CDR3 spans 16 residues. V gave up 1 base and J gave up 7 bases, with 16 bases separating them. CDR1 and CDR2 from the germline V gene are SGHDN and FVKESK. The CDR3 DNA follows: TGTGCCAGCAGCCAAGGGCGGGAAAATATTCGTGAAAAACTGTTTTTT. This codes for CASSQGRENIREKLFF.